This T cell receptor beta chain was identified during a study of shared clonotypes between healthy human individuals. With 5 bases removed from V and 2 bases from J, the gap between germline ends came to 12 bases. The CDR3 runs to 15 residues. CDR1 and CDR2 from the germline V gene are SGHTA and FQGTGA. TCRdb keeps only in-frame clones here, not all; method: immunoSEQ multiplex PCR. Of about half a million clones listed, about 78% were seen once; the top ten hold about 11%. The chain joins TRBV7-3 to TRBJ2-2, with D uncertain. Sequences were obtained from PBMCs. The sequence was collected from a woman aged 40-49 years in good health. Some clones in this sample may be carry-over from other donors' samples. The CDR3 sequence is CASSPNTINTGELFF. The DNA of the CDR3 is TGTGCCAGCAGCCCGAATACAATTAACACCGGGGAGCTGTTTTTT.